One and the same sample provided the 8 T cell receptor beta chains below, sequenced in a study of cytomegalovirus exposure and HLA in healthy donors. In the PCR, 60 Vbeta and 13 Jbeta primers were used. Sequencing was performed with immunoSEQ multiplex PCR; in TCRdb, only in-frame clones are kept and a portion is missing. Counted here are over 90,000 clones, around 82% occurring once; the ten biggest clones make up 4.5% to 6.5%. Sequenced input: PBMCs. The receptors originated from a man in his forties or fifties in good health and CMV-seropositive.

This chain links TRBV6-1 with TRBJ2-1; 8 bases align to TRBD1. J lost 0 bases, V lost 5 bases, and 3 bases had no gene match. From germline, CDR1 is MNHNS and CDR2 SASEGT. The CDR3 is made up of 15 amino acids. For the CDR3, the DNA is TGTGCCAGCAGTTTTACAGGGGGCTCCTACAATGAGCAGTTCTTC. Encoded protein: CASSFTGGSYNEQFF.

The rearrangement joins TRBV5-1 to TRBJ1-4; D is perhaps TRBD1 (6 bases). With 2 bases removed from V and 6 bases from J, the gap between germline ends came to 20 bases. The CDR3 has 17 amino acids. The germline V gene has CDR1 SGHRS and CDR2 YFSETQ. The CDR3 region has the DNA TGCGCCAGCAGCTTACAGGGATTGTCTGAACTATATGAAAAACTGTTTTTT. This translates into CASSLQGLSELYEKLFF.

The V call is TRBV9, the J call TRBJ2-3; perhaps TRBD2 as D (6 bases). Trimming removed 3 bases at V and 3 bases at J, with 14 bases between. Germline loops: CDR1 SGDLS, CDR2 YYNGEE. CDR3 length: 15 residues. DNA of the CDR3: TGTGCCAGCAGCGATGGAGGGATCTTGACAGATACGCAGTATTTT. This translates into CASSDGGILTDTQYF.

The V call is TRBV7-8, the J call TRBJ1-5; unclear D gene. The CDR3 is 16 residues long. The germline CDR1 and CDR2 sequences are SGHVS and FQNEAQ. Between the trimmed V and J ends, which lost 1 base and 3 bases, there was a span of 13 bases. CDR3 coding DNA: TGTGCCAGCAGCTTAGAAACTCACGCGGACAATCAGCCCCAGCATTTT. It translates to CASSLETHADNQPQHF.

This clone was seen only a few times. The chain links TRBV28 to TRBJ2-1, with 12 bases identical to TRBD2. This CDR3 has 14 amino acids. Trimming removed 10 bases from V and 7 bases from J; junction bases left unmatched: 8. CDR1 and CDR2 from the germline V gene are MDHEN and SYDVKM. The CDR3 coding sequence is TGTGCCACCTCTAGCGGGGGGGCAAGGAATGAGCAGTTCTTC. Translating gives CATSSGGARNEQFF. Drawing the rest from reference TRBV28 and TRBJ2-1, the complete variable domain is DVKVTQSSRYLVKRTGEKVFLECVQDMDHENMFWYRQDPGLGLRLIYFSYDVKMKEKGDIPEGYSVSREKKERFSLILESASTNQTSMYLCATSSGGARNEQFFGPGTRLTVL.

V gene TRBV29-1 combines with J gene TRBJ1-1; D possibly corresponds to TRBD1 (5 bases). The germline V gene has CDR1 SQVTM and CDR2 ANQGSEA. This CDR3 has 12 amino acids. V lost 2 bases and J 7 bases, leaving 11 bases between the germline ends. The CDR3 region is CSVEQGLSEAFF. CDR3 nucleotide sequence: TGCAGCGTTGAACAGGGTTTAAGTGAAGCTTTCTTT.

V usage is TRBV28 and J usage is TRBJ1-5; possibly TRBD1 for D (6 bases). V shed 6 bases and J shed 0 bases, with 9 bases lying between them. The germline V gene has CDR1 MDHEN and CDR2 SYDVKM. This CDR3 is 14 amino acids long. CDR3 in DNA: TGTGCCAGCAGCTCAGGGGCTAGCAATCAGCCCCAGCATTTT. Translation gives CASSSGASNQPQHF.

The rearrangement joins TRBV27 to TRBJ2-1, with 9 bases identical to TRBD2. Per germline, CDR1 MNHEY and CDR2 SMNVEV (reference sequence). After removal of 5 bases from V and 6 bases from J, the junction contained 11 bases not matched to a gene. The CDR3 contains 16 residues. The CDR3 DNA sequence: TGTGCCAGCAGTCTAGTAGCGGGAGAGGGGGGCAATGAGCAGTTCTTC. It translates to CASSLVAGEGGNEQFF.